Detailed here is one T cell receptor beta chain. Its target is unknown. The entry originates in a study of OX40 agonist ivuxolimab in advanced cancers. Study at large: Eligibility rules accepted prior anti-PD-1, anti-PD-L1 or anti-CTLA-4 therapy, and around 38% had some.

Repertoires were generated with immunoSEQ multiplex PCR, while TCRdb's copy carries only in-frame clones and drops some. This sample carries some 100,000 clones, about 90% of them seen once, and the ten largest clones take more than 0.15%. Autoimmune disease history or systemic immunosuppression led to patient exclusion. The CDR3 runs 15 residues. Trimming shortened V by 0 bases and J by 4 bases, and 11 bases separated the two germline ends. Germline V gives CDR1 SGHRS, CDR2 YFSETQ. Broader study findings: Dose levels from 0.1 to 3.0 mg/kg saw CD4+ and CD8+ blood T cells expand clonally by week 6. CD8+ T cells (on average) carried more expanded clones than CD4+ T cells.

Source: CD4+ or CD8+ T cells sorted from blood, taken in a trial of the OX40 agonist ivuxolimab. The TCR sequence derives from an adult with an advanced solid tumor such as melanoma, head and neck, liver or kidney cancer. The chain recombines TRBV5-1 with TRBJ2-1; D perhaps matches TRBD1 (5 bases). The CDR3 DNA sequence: TGCGCCAGCAGCTTGGCTGGGGCAGGGTACAATGAGCAGTTCTTC. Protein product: CASSLAGAGYNEQFF.